This entry features one T cell receptor (beta chain) sequence. V shed 4 bases, J shed 4 bases, and the junction held 10 bases outside the gene matches. The CDR3 has 16 amino acids. Germline V gives CDR1 MDHEN, CDR2 SYDVKM. The protocol was immunoSEQ multiplex PCR, while the TCRdb copy is restricted to in-frame clones and leaves out a portion. Of roughly 180,000 clones in the sample, around 83% were seen once. This entry is derived from a study of blood T cell repertoires in COVID-19. The genes are TRBV28 and TRBJ1-5; TRBD1 agrees at 7 bases. The origin of this receptor is a woman aged 45-60 years in a cohort exposed to, infected with or recovered from COVID-19 (not recorded which). The specimen sequenced was PBMCs or T cells enriched from blood (not recorded which). The CDR3 here is CASSYQDRERNQPQHF. CDR3 nucleotide sequence: TGTGCCAGCAGTTATCAAGACAGGGAGAGGAATCAGCCCCAGCATTTT.